This entry describes one T cell receptor (beta chain). V lost 0 bases, J lost 6 bases, and 9 bases lay in between. Germline V gene data show CDR1 as SGHNT and CDR2 as YYREEE (reference sequence). CDR3 size: 14 residues. The sample belongs to a study of blood T cell repertoires in COVID-19. Using immunoSEQ multiplex PCR, the repertoire was profiled, and TCRdb retains in-frame clones only, with some absent. The profile shows tens of thousands of clones, about 83% of them singletons. Sequenced input: peripheral blood. This TCR was recovered from an elderly woman with acute or convalescent COVID-19. The chain couples TRBV5-4 to TRBJ2-2; D remains unclear. The CDR3 nucleotides are TGTGCCAGCAGCTTGGCCGGTCTGCCCGGGGAGCTGTTTTTT. Amino acid sequence: CASSLAGLPGELFF.